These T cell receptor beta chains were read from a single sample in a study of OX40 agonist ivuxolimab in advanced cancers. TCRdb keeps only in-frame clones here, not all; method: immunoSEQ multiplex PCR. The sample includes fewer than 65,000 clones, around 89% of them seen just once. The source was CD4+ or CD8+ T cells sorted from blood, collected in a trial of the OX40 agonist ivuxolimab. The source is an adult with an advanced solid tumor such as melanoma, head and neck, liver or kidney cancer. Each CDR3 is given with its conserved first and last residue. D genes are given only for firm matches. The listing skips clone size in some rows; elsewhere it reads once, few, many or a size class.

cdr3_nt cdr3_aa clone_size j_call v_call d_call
TGTGCCAGCAGCGTAGCCGGGACAGCCTCGGGGATGAACACTGAAGCTTTCTTT CASSVAGTASGMNTEAFF NA TRBJ1-1 TRBV9 TRBD1
TGTGCCAGCAGCTTGAACTCTGAAGCTTTCTTT CASSLNSEAFF NA TRBJ1-1 TRBV5-6 NA
TGCGCCAGCAGCTTGGTTGGGTTGAATGAAAAACTGTTTTTT CASSLVGLNEKLFF once TRBJ1-4 TRBV5-1 NA
TGTGCCAGCTCACCACCTAGCACAGATACGCAGTATTTT CASSPPSTDTQYF NA TRBJ2-3 TRBV18 NA
TGTGCCTGGAGTACAGGAGGGACCGCTGAAGCTTTCTTT CAWSTGGTAEAFF few TRBJ1-1 TRBV30 NA
TGTGCCAGCAGACCGGACAGTTCCTACGAGCAGTACTTC CASRPDSSYEQYF NA TRBJ2-7 TRBV6-1 NA
TGTGCCAGTAAACAGGGGGCGCAAGGCACTGAAGCTTTCTTT CASKQGAQGTEAFF NA TRBJ1-1 TRBV19 TRBD1
TGTGCCAGCAGCGGGGGACAGTTTAACACTGAAGCTTTCTTT CASSGGQFNTEAFF NA TRBJ1-1 TRBV5-4 TRBD1
TGTGCCTGGAGTGTACGCGGCAGGCCGGGGTATGGCTACACCTTC CAWSVRGRPGYGYTF NA TRBJ1-2 TRBV30 NA
TGTGCCAGCAGTTTAACCCCGGGAGCCGAGGGTGGCTACACCTTC CASSLTPGAEGGYTF once TRBJ1-2 TRBV27 NA
TGTGCCAGCAGTTACGCACCTGAGGGGAGGTCTGGCTACACCTTC CASSYAPEGRSGYTF few TRBJ1-2 TRBV6-5 NA
TGTGCCAGCTCGACTCCTGGGGGGACGGAGACCCAGTACTTC CASSTPGGTETQYF NA TRBJ2-5 TRBV5-4 NA
TGTGCCTGGAGCAGGAGCTCCTACGAGCAGTACTTC CAWSRSSYEQYF NA TRBJ2-7 TRBV30 NA
TGTGCCACGCGTACTAGCGGGGGCCCTGTAGAGACCCAGTACTTC CATRTSGGPVETQYF few TRBJ2-5 TRBV10-3 TRBD2
TGTGCCAGCATCTTATTGGAAGGGACTGAAGCTTTCTTT CASILLEGTEAFF NA TRBJ1-1 TRBV7-9 NA
TGTGCCAGCAGCTCTACGGGTGGAGATCAGCCCCAGCATTTT CASSSTGGDQPQHF NA TRBJ1-5 TRBV5-6 NA
TGTGCCAGCAGTGACTACGGGAACACTGAAGCTTTCTTT CASSDYGNTEAFF NA TRBJ1-1 TRBV2 NA
TGTGCCAGCAACCAGGGGATGAGCCTGAACACTGAAGCTTTCTTT CASNQGMSLNTEAFF NA TRBJ1-1 TRBV5-6 NA
TGTGCCAGTAGTATAGGACAGGCAAGGCCCTACGAGCAGTACTTC CASSIGQARPYEQYF NA TRBJ2-7 TRBV19 NA
TGCGCCAGCAGCATCAGGGGGGTCCCTAGCACAGATACGCAGTATTTT CASSIRGVPSTDTQYF NA TRBJ2-3 TRBV5-1 NA
TGCGCCAGCAGCTCGGGCGTCCGTGCGGCAGATACGCAGTATTTT CASSSGVRAADTQYF NA TRBJ2-3 TRBV5-1 NA
TGTGCCAGTAGGACGACAGGGGGTAGTGGGGCCAACGTCCTGACTTTC CASRTTGGSGANVLTF few TRBJ2-6 TRBV19 TRBD1
TGTGCTAGTGGTTTGGTACTTGGGCGGGGAAATGGCTACACCTTC CASGLVLGRGNGYTF NA TRBJ1-2 TRBV12-5 NA
TGTGCCAGCAGCTTCTCCGTGGCGCGGGGAAACACCATATATTTT CASSFSVARGNTIYF NA TRBJ1-3 TRBV11-2 NA
TGCGCCAGCAGTGACCCGGGACAGGGACCAAAAGGTCAGCCCCAGCATTTT CASSDPGQGPKGQPQHF NA TRBJ1-5 TRBV10-2 TRBD1
TGTGCCAGCTCACCACGGGCGGGAGGGCCAGGAGAGACCCAGTACTTC CASSPRAGGPGETQYF NA TRBJ2-5 TRBV18 TRBD2
TGTGCCAGCAGTTCGAAGGGGGCGGGAAAGGACACTGAAGCTTTCTTT CASSSKGAGKDTEAFF once TRBJ1-1 TRBV6-5 TRBD1
TGCGCCAGCATAACAGGGTCGGCCACCGGGGAGCTGTTTTTT CASITGSATGELFF once TRBJ2-2 TRBV10-2 NA
TGCAGTGCTAGTGCAGGTCAGCCCCAGCATTTT CSASAGQPQHF NA TRBJ1-5 TRBV20-1 NA
TGTGCCAGTAGTATGAGAAGGGGCCGTCGCAATCAGCCCCAGCATTTT CASSMRRGRRNQPQHF NA TRBJ1-5 TRBV19 NA
TGTGCCAGCAGTGAATTGGTCTACGAGCAGTACTTC CASSELVYEQYF NA TRBJ2-7 TRBV2 NA
TGTGCCATCCGGGGAGGGACAGGGACCGGGGAGCTGTTTTTT CAIRGGTGTGELFF NA TRBJ2-2 TRBV10-3 TRBD1
TGTGCCTGGAAACTTGGGGGCGCAGGTGGCTACACCTTC CAWKLGGAGGYTF NA TRBJ1-2 TRBV30 NA